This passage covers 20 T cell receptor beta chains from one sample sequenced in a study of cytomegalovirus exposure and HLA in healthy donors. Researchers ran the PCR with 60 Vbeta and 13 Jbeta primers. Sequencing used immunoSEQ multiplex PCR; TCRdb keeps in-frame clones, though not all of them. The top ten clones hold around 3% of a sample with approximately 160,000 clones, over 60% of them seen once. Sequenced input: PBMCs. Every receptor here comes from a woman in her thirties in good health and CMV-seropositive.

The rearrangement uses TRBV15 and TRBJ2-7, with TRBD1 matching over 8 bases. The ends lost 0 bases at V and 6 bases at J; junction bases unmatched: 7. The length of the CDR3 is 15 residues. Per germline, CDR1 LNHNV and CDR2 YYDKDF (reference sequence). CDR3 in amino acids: CATSRDTGGFREQYF. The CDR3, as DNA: TGTGCCACCAGCAGAGATACAGGGGGATTCCGCGAGCAGTACTTC.

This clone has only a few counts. CDR3 sequence reads: CAWSAGEVVSQPQHF. CDR3 nucleotides: TGTGCCTGGAGTGCGGGGGAGGTTGTTAGTCAGCCCCAGCATTTT. The chain links TRBV30 to TRBJ1-5, with D maybe TRBD1 (5 bases). The CDR3 has 15 residues. Germline CDR1 and CDR2: GTSNPN and SVGIG (reference sequence). V was clipped by 1 base and J by 6 bases, with 16 bases between them.

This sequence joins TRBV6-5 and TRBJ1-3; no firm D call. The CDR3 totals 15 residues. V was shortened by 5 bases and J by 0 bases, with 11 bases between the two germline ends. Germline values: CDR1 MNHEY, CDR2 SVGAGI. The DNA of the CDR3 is TGTGCCAGCAGTCCTTTCCCCAGCTCTGGAAACACCATATATTTT. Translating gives CASSPFPSSGNTIYF.

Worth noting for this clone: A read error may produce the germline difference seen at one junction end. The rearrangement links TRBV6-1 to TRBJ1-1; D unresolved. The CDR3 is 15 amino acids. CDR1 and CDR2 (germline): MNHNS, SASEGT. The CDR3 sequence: CASSARGRTNTEVFF. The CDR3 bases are TGTGCCAGCAGCGCAAGAGGGAGGACGAACACTGAAGTTTTCTTT.

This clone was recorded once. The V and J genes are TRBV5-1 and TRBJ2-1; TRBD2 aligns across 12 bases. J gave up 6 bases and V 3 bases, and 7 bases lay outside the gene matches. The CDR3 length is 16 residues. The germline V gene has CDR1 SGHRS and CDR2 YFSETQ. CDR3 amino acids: CASSSQLAGGGNEQFF. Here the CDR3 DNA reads TGCGCCAGCAGCTCACAACTAGCGGGAGGCGGCAATGAGCAGTTCTTC.

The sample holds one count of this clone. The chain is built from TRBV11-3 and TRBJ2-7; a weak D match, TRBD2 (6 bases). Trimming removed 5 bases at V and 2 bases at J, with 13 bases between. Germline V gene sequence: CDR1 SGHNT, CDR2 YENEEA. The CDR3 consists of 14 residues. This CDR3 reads CASSVRGLPYEQYF. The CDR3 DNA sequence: TGTGCCAGCAGCGTGCGGGGCCTCCCCTACGAGCAGTACTTC.

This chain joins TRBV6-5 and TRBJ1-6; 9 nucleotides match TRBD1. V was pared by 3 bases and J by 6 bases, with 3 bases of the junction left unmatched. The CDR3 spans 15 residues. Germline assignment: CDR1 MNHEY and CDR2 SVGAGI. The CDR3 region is CASSYTTGGNSPLHF. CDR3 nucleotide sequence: TGTGCCAGCAGTTATACGACAGGGGGTAATTCACCCCTCCACTTT.

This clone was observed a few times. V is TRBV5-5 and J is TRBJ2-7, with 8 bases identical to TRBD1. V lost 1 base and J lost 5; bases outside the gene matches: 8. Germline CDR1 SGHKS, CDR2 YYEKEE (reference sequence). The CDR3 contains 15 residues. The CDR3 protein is CASSLRATGVDEQYF. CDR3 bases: TGTGCCAGCAGCTTGAGGGCGACAGGGGTTGACGAGCAGTACTTC.

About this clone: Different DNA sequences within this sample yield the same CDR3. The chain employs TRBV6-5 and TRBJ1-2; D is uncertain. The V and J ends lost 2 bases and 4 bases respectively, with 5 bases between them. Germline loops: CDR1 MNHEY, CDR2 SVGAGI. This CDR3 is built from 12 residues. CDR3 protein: CASSYRGYGYTF. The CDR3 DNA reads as TGTGCCAGCAGTTACCGGGGCTATGGCTACACCTTC.

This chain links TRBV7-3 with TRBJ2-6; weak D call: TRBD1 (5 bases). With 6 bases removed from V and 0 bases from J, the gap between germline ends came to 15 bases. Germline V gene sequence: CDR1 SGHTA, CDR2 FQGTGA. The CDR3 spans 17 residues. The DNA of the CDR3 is TGTGCCAGCAGTCGTACAGGCGTAAACTCTGGGGCCAACGTCCTGACTTTC. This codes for CASSRTGVNSGANVLTF.

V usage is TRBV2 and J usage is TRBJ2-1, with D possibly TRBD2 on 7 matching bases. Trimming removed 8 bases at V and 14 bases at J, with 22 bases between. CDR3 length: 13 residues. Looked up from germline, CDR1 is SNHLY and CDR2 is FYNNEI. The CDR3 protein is CASLGRGGAAEFF. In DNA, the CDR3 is TGTGCCAGCCTAGGTCGTGGGGGGGCCGCCGAGTTCTTC.

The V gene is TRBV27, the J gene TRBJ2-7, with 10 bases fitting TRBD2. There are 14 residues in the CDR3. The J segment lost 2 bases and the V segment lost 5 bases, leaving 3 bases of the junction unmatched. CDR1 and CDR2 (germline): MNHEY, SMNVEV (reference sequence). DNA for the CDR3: TGTGCCAGCAGTCTAGGACTAGCGGCCTACGAGCAGTACTTC. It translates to CASSLGLAAYEQYF.

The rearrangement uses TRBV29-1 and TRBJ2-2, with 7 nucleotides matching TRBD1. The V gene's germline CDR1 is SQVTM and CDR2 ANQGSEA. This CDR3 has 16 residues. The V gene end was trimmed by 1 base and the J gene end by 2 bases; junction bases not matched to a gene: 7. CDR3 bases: TGCAGCGTTGAAGGCCCCGGGACAGTAAACACCGGGGAGCTGTTTTTT. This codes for CSVEGPGTVNTGELFF.

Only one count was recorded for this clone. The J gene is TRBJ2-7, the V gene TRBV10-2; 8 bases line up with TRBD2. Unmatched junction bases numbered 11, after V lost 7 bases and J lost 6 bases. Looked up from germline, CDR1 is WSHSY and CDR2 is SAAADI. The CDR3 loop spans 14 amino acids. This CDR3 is CASTRSGRGGEQYF. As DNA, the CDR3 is TGCGCCAGCACGAGGAGCGGGAGAGGGGGCGAGCAGTACTTC.

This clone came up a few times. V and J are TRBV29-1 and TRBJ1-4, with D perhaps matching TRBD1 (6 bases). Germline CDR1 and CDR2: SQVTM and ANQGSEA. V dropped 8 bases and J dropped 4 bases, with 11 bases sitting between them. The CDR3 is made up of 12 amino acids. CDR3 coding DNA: TGCAGCTACACAGGGTATAATGAAAAACTGTTTTTT. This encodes CSYTGYNEKLFF.

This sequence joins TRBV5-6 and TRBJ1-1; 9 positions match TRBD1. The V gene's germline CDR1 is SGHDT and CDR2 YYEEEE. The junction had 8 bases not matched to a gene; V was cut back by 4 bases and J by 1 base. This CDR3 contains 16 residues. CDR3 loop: CASSRDRESRNTEAFF. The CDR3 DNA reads TGTGCCAGCAGCAGGGACAGGGAAAGTCGGAACACTGAAGCTTTCTTT. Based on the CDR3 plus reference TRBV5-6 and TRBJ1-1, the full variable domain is DAGVTQSPTHLIKTRGQQVTLRCSPKSGHDTVSWYQQALGQGPQFIFQYYEEEERQRGNFPDRFSGHQFPNYSSELNVNALLLGDSALYLCASSRDRESRNTEAFFGQGTRLTVV.

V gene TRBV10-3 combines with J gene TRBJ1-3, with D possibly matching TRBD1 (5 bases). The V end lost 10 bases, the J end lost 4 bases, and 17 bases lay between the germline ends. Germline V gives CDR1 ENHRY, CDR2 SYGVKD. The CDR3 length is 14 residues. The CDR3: CATTGVSIGNTIYF. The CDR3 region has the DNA TGTGCCACCACGGGGGTATCGATAGGAAACACCATATATTTT.

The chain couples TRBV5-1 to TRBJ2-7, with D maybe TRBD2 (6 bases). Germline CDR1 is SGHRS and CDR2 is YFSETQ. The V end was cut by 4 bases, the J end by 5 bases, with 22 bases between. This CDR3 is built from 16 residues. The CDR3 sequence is CASSRGLGTPRHEQYF. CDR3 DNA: TGCGCCAGCAGCCGGGGCTTGGGGACTCCACGACACGAGCAGTACTTC.

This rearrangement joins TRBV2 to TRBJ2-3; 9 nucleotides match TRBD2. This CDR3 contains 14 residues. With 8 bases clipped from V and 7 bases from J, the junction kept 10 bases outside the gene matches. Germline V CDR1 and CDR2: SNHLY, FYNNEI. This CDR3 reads CASAVAGASHTQYF. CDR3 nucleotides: TGTGCCAGCGCAGTAGCGGGGGCCTCCCATACGCAGTATTTT.

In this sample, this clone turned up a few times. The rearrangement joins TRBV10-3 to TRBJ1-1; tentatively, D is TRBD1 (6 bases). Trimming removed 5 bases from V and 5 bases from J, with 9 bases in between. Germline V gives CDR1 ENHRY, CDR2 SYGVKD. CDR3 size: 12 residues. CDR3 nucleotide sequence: TGTGCCATCAGTATAGGGGGAACTGAAGCTTTCTTT. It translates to CAISIGGTEAFF.